The rows below give T cell receptor beta chains drawn from one sample of a study of cytomegalovirus exposure and HLA in healthy donors. Measured with immunoSEQ multiplex PCR; TCRdb has only the in-frame clones, and not every one. The top ten clones hold roughly 13% of a sample with 180,000 or so clones, over 60% of them seen once. Material: PBMCs. The receptors were gathered from a man aged 50 to 59 in good health and CMV-seropositive. CDR3s include the opening cysteine and the closing phenylalanine or tryptophan. The order of the fields is CDR3 DNA, CDR3 protein, CDR3 length, clone size, D gene, J gene, V gene. D genes are given only for firm matches. Clone size appears in some rows only: once, few, many, or a class for an expanded clone.

CDR3 DNA: TGTGCCAGCAGCTTGGCCCCGCAGGGGGCAGGCTATGGCTACACCTTC
CDR3 protein: CASSLAPQGAGYGYTF
CDR3 length: 16
clone size: -
D gene: TRBD1
J gene: TRBJ1-2
V gene: TRBV5-5

CDR3 DNA: TGTGCCAGCAGCCTGGGGACAGGGGGGGAGCAGTACTTC
CDR3 protein: CASSLGTGGEQYF
CDR3 length: 13
clone size: -
D gene: TRBD1
J gene: TRBJ2-7
V gene: TRBV5-6

CDR3 DNA: TGTGCCAGCAGCTTAGATTTGGCTAGCGGGGGACAGGAGACCCAGTACTTC
CDR3 protein: CASSLDLASGGQETQYF
CDR3 length: 17
clone size: few
D gene: TRBD2
J gene: TRBJ2-5
V gene: TRBV13

CDR3 DNA: TGTGCCAGCAGTGAATATACCCAGTTCACAGATACGCAGTATTTT
CDR3 protein: CASSEYTQFTDTQYF
CDR3 length: 15
clone size: few
D gene: -
J gene: TRBJ2-3
V gene: TRBV25-1

CDR3 DNA: TGTGCCAGCAGCGTAAGCGGGGGGGCTCAGAACGAGCAGTACTTC
CDR3 protein: CASSVSGGAQNEQYF
CDR3 length: 15
clone size: -
D gene: TRBD2
J gene: TRBJ2-7
V gene: TRBV7-2

CDR3 DNA: TGTGCCAGTACGACCCGAGGCGGGGAGCTGTTTTTT
CDR3 protein: CASTTRGGELFF
CDR3 length: 12
clone size: -
D gene: -
J gene: TRBJ2-2
V gene: TRBV28

CDR3 DNA: TGTGCCACAGCACAGGGAGAGACTGAAGCTTTCTTT
CDR3 protein: CATAQGETEAFF
CDR3 length: 12
clone size: -
D gene: -
J gene: TRBJ1-1
V gene: TRBV19

CDR3 DNA: TGTGCCAGCAGCAAAGTGGGGGCCTCTGAGGTCAGGGATGAGCAGTTCTTC
CDR3 protein: CASSKVGASEVRDEQFF
CDR3 length: 17
clone size: -
D gene: -
J gene: TRBJ2-1
V gene: TRBV21-1

CDR3 DNA: TGTGCCAGCAGCGGAGAGGTCCCGGGACAGGGCCAAAAAGAGACCCAGTACTTC
CDR3 protein: CASSGEVPGQGQKETQYF
CDR3 length: 18
clone size: -
D gene: TRBD1
J gene: TRBJ2-5
V gene: TRBV13

CDR3 DNA: TGTGCCAGCAGCGTAGATTCAGGGGGCACCTATGGCTACACCTTC
CDR3 protein: CASSVDSGGTYGYTF
CDR3 length: 15
clone size: few
D gene: TRBD1
J gene: TRBJ1-2
V gene: TRBV9

CDR3 DNA: TGCGCCAGCAGCCGAGAGGGCCGCGGGCAGCCCCAGCATTTT
CDR3 protein: CASSREGRGQPQHF
CDR3 length: 14
clone size: once
D gene: -
J gene: TRBJ1-5
V gene: TRBV4-3

CDR3 DNA: TGTGCCATCAGTGAGGCGGGTTTGAACACTGAAGCTTTCTTT
CDR3 protein: CAISEAGLNTEAFF
CDR3 length: 14
clone size: -
D gene: -
J gene: TRBJ1-1
V gene: TRBV10-3

CDR3 DNA: TGTGCCAGCAGCTTGGTATTTACAACTAATGAAAAACTGTTTTTT
CDR3 protein: CASSLVFTTNEKLFF
CDR3 length: 15
clone size: -
D gene: -
J gene: TRBJ1-4
V gene: TRBV5-6

CDR3 DNA: TGTGCCAGCAGCGCTACAGGGGGCAACACCGGGGAGCTGTTTTTT
CDR3 protein: CASSATGGNTGELFF
CDR3 length: 15
clone size: -
D gene: TRBD1
J gene: TRBJ2-2
V gene: TRBV7-8

CDR3 DNA: TGTGCCAGCAGCCTCCTTGGAGGCGGGGGGTGGTACGAGCAGTACTTC
CDR3 protein: CASSLLGGGGWYEQYF
CDR3 length: 16
clone size: -
D gene: TRBD2
J gene: TRBJ2-7
V gene: TRBV5-6

CDR3 DNA: TGTGCCAGCAGCTTAGCGACTTACTCCTACAATGAGCAGTTCTTC
CDR3 protein: CASSLATYSYNEQFF
CDR3 length: 15
clone size: -
D gene: -
J gene: TRBJ2-1
V gene: TRBV7-2

CDR3 DNA: TGTGCCAGCAGTGGGGGGAGGGCGAACACAGATACGCAGTATTTT
CDR3 protein: CASSGGRANTDTQYF
CDR3 length: 15
clone size: once
D gene: TRBD2
J gene: TRBJ2-3
V gene: TRBV2

CDR3 DNA: TGTGCCAGCAGCTTGACAGGGGGCCATCAGCCCCAGCATTTT
CDR3 protein: CASSLTGGHQPQHF
CDR3 length: 14
clone size: few
D gene: TRBD1
J gene: TRBJ1-5
V gene: TRBV27

CDR3 DNA: TGTGCCAGCACTCAAAGCGGGGACGCCAAAAACATTCAGTACTTC
CDR3 protein: CASTQSGDAKNIQYF
CDR3 length: 15
clone size: -
D gene: TRBD2
J gene: TRBJ2-4
V gene: TRBV6-5

CDR3 DNA: TGTGCCAGCAGTTCCTTGACCGAGGAACAGCCCCAGCATTTT
CDR3 protein: CASSSLTEEQPQHF
CDR3 length: 14
clone size: -
D gene: -
J gene: TRBJ1-5
V gene: TRBV27

CDR3 DNA: -
CDR3 protein: CTSSRPWGQGTYEQYF
CDR3 length: 16
clone size: few
D gene: -
J gene: TRBJ2-7
V gene: TRBV1

CDR3 DNA: TGTGCCAGCAGCGTCGGGGGAGGGGATGGGCAGCCCCAGCATTTT
CDR3 protein: CASSVGGGDGQPQHF
CDR3 length: 15
clone size: -
D gene: -
J gene: TRBJ1-5
V gene: TRBV9

CDR3 DNA: TGTGCCAGCAGCGTGAGCGGGAGGGGGGCGCAGTTCTTC
CDR3 protein: CASSVSGRGAQFF
CDR3 length: 13
clone size: -
D gene: TRBD2
J gene: TRBJ2-1
V gene: TRBV9

CDR3 DNA: TGTGCCAGCAGCTTTTTGGTCAGGGGGCGAACTGAAGCTTTCTTT
CDR3 protein: CASSFLVRGRTEAFF
CDR3 length: 15
clone size: -
D gene: -
J gene: TRBJ1-1
V gene: TRBV12-1

CDR3 DNA: TGTGCCAGCAGCGGGCCAGGTGAAAAACTGTTTTTT
CDR3 protein: CASSGPGEKLFF
CDR3 length: 12
clone size: -
D gene: -
J gene: TRBJ1-4
V gene: TRBV13

CDR3 DNA: TGTGCCTGGAGAAGGGGGGGCGTTGGAACTAATGAAAAACTGTTTTTT
CDR3 protein: CAWRRGGVGTNEKLFF
CDR3 length: 16
clone size: -
D gene: -
J gene: TRBJ1-4
V gene: TRBV30

CDR3 DNA: TGTGCCAGCAGTGAGAACAGTTTCACGAACACTGAAGCTTTCTTT
CDR3 protein: CASSENSFTNTEAFF
CDR3 length: 15
clone size: -
D gene: -
J gene: TRBJ1-1
V gene: TRBV2

CDR3 DNA: TGTGCCAGCGCCCGTGGCTTTTCCTACGAGCAGTACTTC
CDR3 protein: CASARGFSYEQYF
CDR3 length: 13
clone size: -
D gene: -
J gene: TRBJ2-7
V gene: TRBV27

CDR3 DNA: TGTGCCAGCAGGTTAATAGGGGAGGGCACTGAAGCTTTCTTT
CDR3 protein: CASRLIGEGTEAFF
CDR3 length: 14
clone size: -
D gene: -
J gene: TRBJ1-1
V gene: TRBV2

CDR3 DNA: TGCGCCAGCAGCCAAGAACAGGGCGGTCGAACAGATACGCAGTATTTT
CDR3 protein: CASSQEQGGRTDTQYF
CDR3 length: 16
clone size: once
D gene: -
J gene: TRBJ2-3
V gene: TRBV4-3

CDR3 DNA: TGTGCCAGCAGTTTATTAATTGGACAGGGACCCACTGAAGCTTTCTTT
CDR3 protein: CASSLLIGQGPTEAFF
CDR3 length: 16
clone size: -
D gene: TRBD1
J gene: TRBJ1-1
V gene: TRBV28

CDR3 DNA: TGCGCCAGCAGCGACTCCCGGGACAGGGGGTGGTTTGAGGTAGCTTTCTTT
CDR3 protein: CASSDSRDRGWFEVAFF
CDR3 length: 17
clone size: -
D gene: TRBD1
J gene: TRBJ1-1
V gene: TRBV5-1

CDR3 DNA: TGCGCCAGCAGCCCGGGGAGGGGGAATGAAAAACTGTTTTTT
CDR3 protein: CASSPGRGNEKLFF
CDR3 length: 14
clone size: -
D gene: -
J gene: TRBJ1-4
V gene: TRBV5-1

CDR3 DNA: TGTGCCAGTAGTCCCGGCCTCACAATCGGACAGTTCGGAAACACCATATATTTT
CDR3 protein: CASSPGLTIGQFGNTIYF
CDR3 length: 18
clone size: -
D gene: -
J gene: TRBJ1-3
V gene: TRBV19

CDR3 DNA: TGTGCCAGCAGCCAAGACCGGGACAGGGGTGGTAGCTCCTACAATGAGCAGTTCTTC
CDR3 protein: CASSQDRDRGGSSYNEQFF
CDR3 length: 19
clone size: -
D gene: TRBD1
J gene: TRBJ2-1
V gene: TRBV4-2

CDR3 DNA: TGTGCCAGCAGTAACGGACAGTTAGGGCATCAGCCCCAGCATTTT
CDR3 protein: CASSNGQLGHQPQHF
CDR3 length: 15
clone size: -
D gene: -
J gene: TRBJ1-5
V gene: TRBV5-6

CDR3 DNA: TGTGCCAGCAGCTTACGGAGGGATGGCGAAAAACTGTTTTTT
CDR3 protein: CASSLRRDGEKLFF
CDR3 length: 14
clone size: -
D gene: -
J gene: TRBJ1-4
V gene: TRBV11-2

CDR3 DNA: TGTGCCAGCAGTGCTTATGTGCTGACAGGGGCTGGAAACACCATATATTTT
CDR3 protein: CASSAYVLTGAGNTIYF
CDR3 length: 17
clone size: -
D gene: TRBD1
J gene: TRBJ1-3
V gene: TRBV2

CDR3 DNA: TGTGCCAGCAGCTTGATCTCTGTGAATTCACCCCTCCACTTT
CDR3 protein: CASSLISVNSPLHF
CDR3 length: 14
clone size: -
D gene: -
J gene: TRBJ1-6
V gene: TRBV5-4

CDR3 DNA: TGTGCCAGCGCCCCACAGGGTCCCTCAGAGACCCAGTACTTC
CDR3 protein: CASAPQGPSETQYF
CDR3 length: 14
clone size: few
D gene: -
J gene: TRBJ2-5
V gene: TRBV7-6

CDR3 DNA: TGTGCCAGCAGCGTAGCGTCGGGGGGGCTCGACGAGCAGTACTTC
CDR3 protein: CASSVASGGLDEQYF
CDR3 length: 15
clone size: -
D gene: TRBD2
J gene: TRBJ2-7
V gene: TRBV9

CDR3 DNA: TGTGCCAGCAGCGTAGAGGGCGGGGGGGGCACAGATACGCAGTATTTT
CDR3 protein: CASSVEGGGGTDTQYF
CDR3 length: 16
clone size: -
D gene: TRBD2
J gene: TRBJ2-3
V gene: TRBV9

CDR3 DNA: TGTGCCAGCAGCTTAGTGGGCCCCGGGGAGCTGTTTTTT
CDR3 protein: CASSLVGPGELFF
CDR3 length: 13
clone size: -
D gene: -
J gene: TRBJ2-2
V gene: TRBV7-2

CDR3 DNA: TGCAGCGTTGTACGGGGGGCTCTGGACAATGAGCAGTTCTTC
CDR3 protein: CSVVRGALDNEQFF
CDR3 length: 14
clone size: -
D gene: -
J gene: TRBJ2-1
V gene: TRBV29-1

CDR3 DNA: TGTGCCAGCAGTGAAACAGGCACAGATACGCAGTATTTT
CDR3 protein: CASSETGTDTQYF
CDR3 length: 13
clone size: -
D gene: -
J gene: TRBJ2-3
V gene: TRBV6-4

CDR3 DNA: TGTGCCAGCAGCGTAGATAGCGGGTCCCAAGAGACCCAGTACTTC
CDR3 protein: CASSVDSGSQETQYF
CDR3 length: 15
clone size: -
D gene: TRBD2
J gene: TRBJ2-5
V gene: TRBV9

CDR3 DNA: TGTGCCAGCAGCTTAGATGGCAGGTCTAATCAGCCCCAGCATTTT
CDR3 protein: CASSLDGRSNQPQHF
CDR3 length: 15
clone size: few
D gene: -
J gene: TRBJ1-5
V gene: TRBV7-9

CDR3 DNA: TGTGCCAGCACCCCCCCACGGGCGACTAGCGGGGGGGGAGAGACCCAGTACTTC
CDR3 protein: CASTPPRATSGGGETQYF
CDR3 length: 18
clone size: -
D gene: TRBD2
J gene: TRBJ2-5
V gene: TRBV2

CDR3 DNA: TGCAGCGTTGAAAGTGCGTGGGGCTACACCTTC
CDR3 protein: CSVESAWGYTF
CDR3 length: 11
clone size: -
D gene: -
J gene: TRBJ1-2
V gene: TRBV29-1

CDR3 DNA: TGCGCCAGCAGCTTGAGGGGACAGGGGTTATTGAACACTGAAGCTTTCTTT
CDR3 protein: CASSLRGQGLLNTEAFF
CDR3 length: 17
clone size: -
D gene: TRBD1
J gene: TRBJ1-1
V gene: TRBV5-1

CDR3 DNA: TGTGCCAGCAGCTTAAAATCCGCACTCGATCGGGCTTTCTTT
CDR3 protein: CASSLKSALDRAFF
CDR3 length: 14
clone size: once
D gene: -
J gene: TRBJ1-1
V gene: TRBV7-2

CDR3 DNA: TGCGCCAGCAGCTTGGGACAGTTTACGAACACCGGGGAGCTGTTTTTT
CDR3 protein: CASSLGQFTNTGELFF
CDR3 length: 16
clone size: -
D gene: -
J gene: TRBJ2-2
V gene: TRBV5-1

CDR3 DNA: TGTGCCAGCAGCTTAGGATGGGTCGGGGGGCGCGGACACACCGGGGAGCTGTTTTTT
CDR3 protein: CASSLGWVGGRGHTGELFF
CDR3 length: 19
clone size: once
D gene: -
J gene: TRBJ2-2
V gene: TRBV7-8

CDR3 DNA: TGTGCCAGTAGTATAAGCGTTCGGGTATATGGCTACACCTTC
CDR3 protein: CASSISVRVYGYTF
CDR3 length: 14
clone size: few
D gene: -
J gene: TRBJ1-2
V gene: TRBV19

CDR3 DNA: TGTGCCAGCAGCGTAGCTGGCCCAACAAGCACCGGGGAGCTGTTTTTT
CDR3 protein: CASSVAGPTSTGELFF
CDR3 length: 16
clone size: -
D gene: -
J gene: TRBJ2-2
V gene: TRBV9